This T cell receptor (beta chain) was recovered during a study of metastatic and nonmetastatic thyroid tumors (TCRdb year 2020). The study in broad terms: For patients with malignant and with benign thyroid disease, the researchers compared repertoires between peripheral blood samples and tumor or nodule tissue samples. What the study reported, not specific to this receptor: In both blood and tumor samples, malignant tumors were reported to have significantly higher TCR beta diversity than benign nodules.

No treatment had been received by any patient before thyroid surgery. Using T-cell receptor beta sequencing, the study looked back at clinical samples from patients collected from about 2011 to 2018. As encoded in the germline V gene, CDR1 is SGHAT while CDR2 is FQNNGV. The CDR3 goes from the cysteine to the phenylalanine over 16 residues. Only the CDR3 DNA is retained, 48 bases long and in frame from the first base. On this clone: It lacks a known antigen. Germline is not matched at one junction end, which may reflect a read error.

Libraries were constructed by PCR. TCRdb records Illumina HiSeq 4000 as the sequencer. High-throughput sequencing was used to profile the CDR3 region of the TCR beta-chain in every patient. The original methods were these. The researchers built a classifier to tell apart papillary thyroid cancer patients with distant metastasis, based on CDR3 differences among clinicopathological groups. To measure repertoire diversity the researchers used the Shannon index, while the Morisita-Horn index served to gauge how similar the tumor and blood repertoires were. TCRdb passed the public sequencing reads through fastp at Q25 and MiXCR, retaining productive beta sequences. In this record, the V and J calls reflect TCRdb's handling and not the investigators' own analysis. The sample contains around 59,000 clones, about 17% of them found a single time. The ten largest clones add up to roughly a tenth of the sample.

The chain links TRBV11-2 with TRBJ1-3, with TRBD1 matching 7 junction bases. The material sequenced was blood. The receptor was isolated from a male donor with papillary thyroid cancer or a benign thyroid nodule (not recorded which). Some clones in this sample may be carry-over from other donors' samples. The sequence in DNA is TGTGCCAACAGCTTAGGGGGCGTGAGAAGCGTAGGCACCACATATTTT. Translated, this gives CANSLGGVRSVGTTYF. The CDR3, completed at both ends by the reference TRBV11-2 and TRBJ1-3 genes, gives the full variable domain EAGVAQSPRYKIIEKRQSVAFWCNPISGHATLYWYQQILGQGPKLLIQFQNNGVVDDSQLPKDRFSAERLKGVDSTLKIQPAKLEDSAVYLCANSLGGVRSVGTTYFGEGSWLTVV.